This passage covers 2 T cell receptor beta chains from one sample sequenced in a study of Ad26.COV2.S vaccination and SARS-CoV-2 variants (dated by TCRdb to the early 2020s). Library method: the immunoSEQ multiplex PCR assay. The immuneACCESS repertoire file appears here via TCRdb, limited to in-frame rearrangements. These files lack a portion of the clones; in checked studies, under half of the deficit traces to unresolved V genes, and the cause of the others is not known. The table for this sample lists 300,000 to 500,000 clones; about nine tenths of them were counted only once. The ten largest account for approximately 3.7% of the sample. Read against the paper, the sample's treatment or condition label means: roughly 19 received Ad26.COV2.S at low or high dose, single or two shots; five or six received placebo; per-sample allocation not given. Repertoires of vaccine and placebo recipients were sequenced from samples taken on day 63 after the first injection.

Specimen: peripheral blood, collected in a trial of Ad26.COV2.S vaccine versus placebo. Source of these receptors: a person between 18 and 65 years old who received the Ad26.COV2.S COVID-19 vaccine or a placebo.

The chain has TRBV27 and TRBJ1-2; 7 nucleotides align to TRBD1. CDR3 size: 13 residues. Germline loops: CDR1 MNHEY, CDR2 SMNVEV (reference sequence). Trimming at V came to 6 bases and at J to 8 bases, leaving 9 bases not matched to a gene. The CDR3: CASSRTGARGYTF. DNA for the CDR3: TGTGCCAGCAGCAGAACAGGGGCTAGAGGCTACACCTTC.

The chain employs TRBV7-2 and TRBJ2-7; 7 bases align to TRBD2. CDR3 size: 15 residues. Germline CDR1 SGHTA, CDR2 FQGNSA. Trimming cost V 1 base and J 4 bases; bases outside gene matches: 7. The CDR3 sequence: CASSLGLADLYEQYF. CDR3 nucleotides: TGTGCCAGCAGCTTAGGGCTAGCGGACCTGTACGAGCAGTACTTC.